This TCR beta chain was captured by sequencing in a study of T cells in localized non-small cell lung cancer. General observations from the study: Owing to sequencing of a solitary tumor region, heterogeneity cannot be discounted.

Germline V gene data show CDR1 as WSHSY and CDR2 as SAAADI. This CDR3 has 13 residues. V lost 6 bases, J lost 5 bases, and 14 bases lay in between. The assay was immunoSEQ multiplex PCR, and TCRdb's table has in-frame clones only and misses some. The repertoire holds 10,000 to 12,000 clones, with around 79% as singletons. As regards this clone: Its antigen is unidentified.

The input for sequencing was peripheral blood, taken before any cancer treatment. V gene TRBV10-2 combines with J gene TRBJ2-7; D not certain. The sequence was obtained from a male donor older than 55 with stage I lung adenocarcinoma. In DNA form, the CDR3 reads TGCGCCAGCAGGCGAGCCGAAAAGCACGAGCAGTACTTC. Amino acid sequence: CASRRAEKHEQYF.